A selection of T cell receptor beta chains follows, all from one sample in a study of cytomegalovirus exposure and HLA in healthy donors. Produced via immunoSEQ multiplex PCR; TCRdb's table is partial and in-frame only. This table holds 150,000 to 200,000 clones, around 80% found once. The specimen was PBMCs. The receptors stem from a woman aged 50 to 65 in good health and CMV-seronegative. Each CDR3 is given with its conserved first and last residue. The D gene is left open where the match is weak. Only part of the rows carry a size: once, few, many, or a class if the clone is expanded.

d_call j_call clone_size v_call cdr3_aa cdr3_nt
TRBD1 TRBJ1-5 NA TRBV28 CASSSPTGVNQPQHF TGTGCCAGCAGTTCTCCGACAGGGGTCAATCAGCCCCAGCATTTT
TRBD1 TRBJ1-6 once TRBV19 CASSIAPPDRVNSPLHF TGTGCCAGTAGTATTGCGCCCCCGGACAGGGTTAATTCACCCCTCCACTTT
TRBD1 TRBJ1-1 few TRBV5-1 CASRGVGQGRRQNPEAFF TGCGCCAGCAGAGGAGTGGGACAGGGGCGCAGACAGAACCCTGAAGCTTTCTTT
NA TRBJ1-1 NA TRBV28 CASSFRVGYGFF TGTGCCAGCAGTTTCAGGGTCGGTTATGGTTTCTTT
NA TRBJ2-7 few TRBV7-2 CASSLATWGRTYEQYF TGTGCCAGCAGCTTAGCCACCTGGGGCAGAACTTACGAGCAGTACTTC
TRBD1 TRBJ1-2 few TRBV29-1 CSVETTGGTYGYTF TGCAGCGTTGAAACGACAGGGGGAACTTATGGCTACACCTTC
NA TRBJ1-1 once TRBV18 CASSPRQLDTEAFF TGTGCCAGCTCACCACGACAGCTGGACACTGAAGCTTTCTTT
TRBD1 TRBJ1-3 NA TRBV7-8 CASSPRDRGLGNTIYF TGTGCCAGCAGCCCCCGGGACAGGGGGCTGGGAAACACCATATATTTT
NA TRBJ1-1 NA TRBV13 CASSLVGRVNTEAFF TGTGCCAGCAGCTTAGTGGGGCGAGTGAACACTGAAGCTTTCTTT
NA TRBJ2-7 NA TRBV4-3 CASSQDGRGGQYF TGCGCCAGCAGCCAAGATGGAAGGGGCGGGCAGTACTTC
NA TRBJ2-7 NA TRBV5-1 CASSSPAGRSYEQYF TGCGCCAGCAGCTCCCCTGCGGGCCGCTCCTACGAGCAGTACTTC
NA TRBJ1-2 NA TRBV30 CASDLPTGGYTF TGTGCCTCTGACCTTCCCACGGGTGGCTACACCTTC
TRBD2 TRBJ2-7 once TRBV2 CASSAEGTSVAYEQYF TGTGCCAGCAGCGCAGAAGGGACTAGCGTCGCCTACGAGCAGTACTTC
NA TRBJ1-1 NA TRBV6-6 CASSWAENTEAFF TGTGCCAGCAGTTGGGCAGAGAACACTGAAGCTTTCTTT
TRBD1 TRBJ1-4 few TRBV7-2 CASSSGTGTQKLFF TGTGCCAGCAGCTCCGGGACAGGGACGCAAAAACTGTTTTTT
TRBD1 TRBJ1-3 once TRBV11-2 CASSSQSPTGSSSGNTIYF TGTGCCAGCAGCTCCCAAAGCCCGACAGGGTCCTCCTCTGGAAACACCATATATTTT
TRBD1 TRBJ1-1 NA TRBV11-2 CASSLEGGAGTEAFF TGTGCCAGCAGCTTAGAAGGGGGCGCGGGCACTGAAGCTTTCTTT
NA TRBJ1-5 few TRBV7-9 CASSLGVTNSNQPQHF TGTGCCAGCAGCTTAGGGGTAACTAATAGCAATCAGCCCCAGCATTTT
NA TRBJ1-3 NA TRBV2 CASSVVTGSSGNTIYF TGTGCCAGCAGCGTGGTAACAGGGAGCTCTGGAAACACCATATATTTT
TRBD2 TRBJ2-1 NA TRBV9 CASSSSGSARRQFF TGTGCCAGCAGCTCTAGCGGGAGCGCCCGCCGGCAGTTCTTC
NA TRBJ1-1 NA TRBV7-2 CASSPAGIGTEAFF TGTGCCAGCAGCCCCGCGGGGATAGGCACTGAAGCTTTCTTT
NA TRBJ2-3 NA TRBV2 CASSPTAGSSDTQYF TGTGCCAGCAGCCCCACTGCGGGGAGTTCAGATACGCAGTATTTT
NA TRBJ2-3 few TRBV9 CASSVVGAGDTQYF TGTGCCAGCAGCGTAGTGGGGGCCGGGGATACGCAGTATTTT
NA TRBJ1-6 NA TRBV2 CASRDSESSPLHF TGTGCCAGCAGGGACAGCGAGAGTTCACCCCTCCACTTT
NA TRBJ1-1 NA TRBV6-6 CASRVTGKAFF TGTGCCAGCAGAGTGACAGGAAAAGCTTTCTTT
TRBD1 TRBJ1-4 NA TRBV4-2 CASSQDGQGAGEKLFF TGTGCCAGCAGCCAAGATGGACAGGGGGCAGGTGAAAAACTGTTTTTT
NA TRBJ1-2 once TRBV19 CASQRGQGSFGYTF TGTGCCAGTCAAAGGGGACAAGGATCCTTTGGCTACACCTTC
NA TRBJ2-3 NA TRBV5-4 CASSLGPGDTQYF TGTGCCAGCAGCTTGGGGCCGGGTGATACGCAGTATTTT
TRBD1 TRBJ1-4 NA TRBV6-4 CASSYETGGEKLFF TGTGCCAGCAGTTACGAGACAGGGGGTGAAAAACTGTTTTTT